The 23 T cell receptor beta chains given below trace back to one sample, sequenced in a study of tissue T cells after allogeneic stem cell transplantation. The time point here: mouse harvest day 14 after allogeneic transplant. The graft held 10^6 splenic CD5+ T cells and 10^7 T-cell-depleted bone marrow cells. Profiling relied on immunoSEQ multiplex PCR, and the TCRdb table lists in-frame clones only, not all of them. The sample shows 1,400 to 1,500 clones, 50% of them seen only once. The material sequenced was liver tissue. Source of these receptors: a female BALB/c mouse given C57BL/6 T cells with graft-versus-host disease after an allogeneic hematopoietic cell transplant.

Comment on this clone: The genes are named according to mouse. The CDR3 here is CASSHRGRTEVFF. Partial CDR3 DNA: TGTGCCAGCAGTCACAGGGGGCGGACAGAAGTCTTC. V usage is TRBV19 and J usage is TRBJ1-1; 9 bases fit TRBD1. The missing CDR3 end, 1 residue past where the read stops, is filled in from the germline J gene. CDR3 size: 13 residues. The germline V gene encodes CDR1 FNHDT and CDR2 SITEND (reference sequence). Losses at the gene ends were 4 bases for V and 5 bases for J; bases not matched to a gene: 3.

This clone is large within its sample. Any gene name here is a mouse gene name. The read is 1 residue too short to cover the CDR3 end, so that end is filled in from the germline J gene. V gene TRBV5 combines with J gene TRBJ2-7; the match to TRBD2 covers 14 bases. The CDR3 contains 16 residues. V trimming: 4 bases; J trimming: 3 bases; junction bases outside the gene matches: 5. Germline-derived CDR1 and CDR2 are LGHNA and YNLKQL (reference sequence). The sequenced part of the CDR3 DNA is TGTGCCAGCAGCCCTCCGGGACTGGGGGGGCGCTATGAACAGTAC. Residues: CASSPPGLGGRYEQY. The whole CDR3 protein is CASSPPGLGGRYEQYF.

Regarding this clone: All gene names here are mouse names. The sequenced fragment ends 1 residue before the CDR3 boundary, so the rest is inferred from the germline J gene. This chain uses TRBV26 with TRBJ2-5; D is perhaps TRBD1 or TRBD2 (5 bases each). The germline V gene has CDR1 KGHPV and CDR2 FQNQEV (reference sequence). V was pared by 1 base and J by 6 bases, with 5 bases between. The CDR3 is 12 amino acids. The DNA read from the CDR3 is TGTGCCAGCAGTCTGTGGGGGGACACCCAGTAC. Protein product: CASSLWGDTQY. The full CDR3 sequence reads CASSLWGDTQYF.

This clone was counted between two and nine times. Any gene name here is a mouse gene name. The CDR3 end lies 1 residue beyond the end of the read and is filled in from the germline J gene. The V and J genes are TRBV5 and TRBJ2-1; no clear D gene. CDR3 length equals 15 residues. Germline assignment: CDR1 LGHNA and CDR2 YNLKQL (reference sequence). The V gene lost 0 bases and the J gene lost 1 base, with 7 bases spanning the gap. CDR3 DNA (partial): TGTGCCAGCAGCCAAGACAACAACAACTATGCTGAGCAGTTC. Translated, it gives CASSQDNNNYAEQF. The complete CDR3 protein is CASSQDNNNYAEQFF.

This clone was seen only a few times. Gene names and germline refer to mouse. Read data end 1 residue before the CDR3 end; the end is taken from the germline J gene. The chain joins TRBV3 to TRBJ2-7; TRBD2 matches 8 bases. The germline gives CDR1 SNHLY, CDR2 FYNGKV (reference sequence). The J segment lost 1 base and the V segment lost 1 base, leaving 3 bases of the junction unmatched. The CDR3 contains 15 residues. The CDR3 is CASSLGLGPSYEQYF. Incomplete CDR3 DNA: TGTGCCAGCAGCTTAGGACTGGGGCCTTCCTATGAACAGTAC.

Details on this clone: The genes and germline here are from mouse. The missing CDR3 end, 1 residue past where the read stops, is filled in from the germline J gene. The gene calls are TRBV26 and TRBJ2-2; D may be TRBD1 (6 bases). From germline, CDR1 is KGHPV and CDR2 FQNQEV (reference sequence). The CDR3 loop spans 15 amino acids. V dropped 4 bases and J dropped 2 bases, with 11 bases sitting between them. The CDR3 is CASSPLGHNTGQLYF. The CDR3 bases that were read are TGTGCCAGCAGTCCGCTGGGACATAACACCGGGCAGCTCTAC. Full variable domain (rest looked up from reference TRBV26 and TRBJ2-2): NSKVIQTPRYLVKGQGQKAKMRCIPEKGHPVVFWYQQNKNNEFKFLINFQNQEVLQQIDMTEKRFSAECPSNSPCSLEIQSSEAGDSALYLCASSPLGHNTGQLYFGEGSKLTVL.

Worth noting for this clone: Mouse gene names and germline throughout. Coverage ceases 1 residue before the CDR3 finishes, and the germline J gene fills in the end. The rearrangement joins TRBV26 to TRBJ2-3, with D possibly TRBD1 on 6 matching bases. CDR1 and CDR2 from the germline V gene are KGHPV and FQNQEV (reference sequence). Trimming left V 4 bases short and J 0 bases short, with 8 bases between. The length of the CDR3 is 14 residues. CDR3 in amino acids: CASSHRESAETLYF. Incomplete CDR3 DNA: TGTGCCAGCAGTCACAGGGAAAGTGCAGAAACGCTGTAT.

This clone is deemed large. The genes and germline here are from mouse. The read halts 1 residue ahead of the CDR3 end, with the missing end drawn from the germline J gene. In the same sample, other DNA sequences code for this CDR3. The V call is TRBV13-3, the J call TRBJ2-2; TRBD2 agrees at 10 bases. CDR1 is NNHDY, CDR2 SYVADS, per germline. Trimming cost V 2 bases and J 7 bases; bases outside gene matches: 5. The CDR3 runs to 15 residues. CDR3 amino acids: CASSDWGGADGQLYF. Partial CDR3 DNA: TGTGCCAGCAGTGACTGGGGGGGCGCGGACGGGCAGCTCTAC. The variable domain in full, with the rest retrieved from reference TRBV13-3 and TRBJ2-2, is EAAVTQSPRSKVAVTGGKVTLSCHQTNNHDYMYWYRQDTGHGLRLIHYSYVADSTEKGDIPDGYKASRPSQENFSLILELASLSQTAVYFCASSDWGGADGQLYFGEGSKLTVL.

This clone qualifies as large. All gene names here are mouse names. The read is 1 residue too short to cover the CDR3 end, so that end is filled in from the germline J gene. The chain combines TRBV13-2 with TRBJ2-1, with 7 bases that match TRBD2. Germline CDR1 is NNHNN and CDR2 is SYGAGS (reference sequence). V was clipped by 2 bases and J by 3 bases; unmatched bases: 2. CDR3 size: 14 residues. The CDR3 sequence is CASGDRGGYAEQFF. CDR3 DNA, as far as it was read: TGTGCCAGCGGTGACCGGGGGGGCTATGCTGAGCAGTTC.

This clone is termed large. Germline and genes: mouse. The read gets to within 1 residue of the CDR3 end, and the germline J gene fills in the rest. The gene calls are TRBV12-1 and TRBJ2-7; 11 bases map to TRBD2. The length of the CDR3 is 14 residues. The germline V gene encodes CDR1 SGHSN and CDR2 HYEKVE. V dropped 0 bases and J dropped 6; count of bases not matched to a gene: 3. Incomplete CDR3 DNA: TGTGCCAGCTCTCTCGGGGACTGGGGGTTTGAACAGTAC. Translated, it gives CASSLGDWGFEQY. The whole CDR3 sequence reads CASSLGDWGFEQYF.

Worth noting for this clone: Gene names and germline match the mouse. The CDR3 end falls 1 residue outside the read, so it is completed with the germline J gene. The gene calls are TRBV13-1 and TRBJ2-7; 12 bases fit TRBD2. Per the germline V gene, CDR1 is NSHNY and CDR2 is SYGAGN. Trimming removed 1 base from V and 7 bases from J; junction bases left unmatched: 3. This CDR3 is built from 14 residues. The CDR3 spells CASSDRLGGREQYF. The part of the CDR3 DNA that was read is TGTGCCAGCAGTGATCGACTGGGGGGGCGGGAACAGTAC.

Note on this clone: The genes are named according to mouse. The CDR3 region is CASSLVDRNTEVFF. CDR3 DNA, as far as it was read: TGTGCCAGCAGCTTAGTAGACAGAAACACAGAAGTCTTC. The V gene is TRBV3, the J gene TRBJ1-1; the D gene is possibly TRBD1 (5 bases). With the read ending 1 residue before the CDR3 end, the germline J gene is used to fill in that end. Deletions cut 1 base from V and 1 base from J, with 7 bases between. The CDR3 consists of 14 residues. CDR1 is SNHLY and CDR2 is FYNGKV in the germline V gene (reference sequence).

By share of the sample, this clone is large. Mouse names are used for the genes. The sequenced fragment ends 1 residue before the CDR3 boundary, so the rest is inferred from the germline J gene. This chain uses TRBV26 with TRBJ2-7; D gene unclear. V dropped 2 bases and J dropped 3 bases, with 5 bases sitting between them. Germline V gene lookup returns CDR1 KGHPV and CDR2 FQNQEV (reference sequence). This CDR3 comprises 12 residues. The CDR3 protein is CASSLRNYEQYF. CDR3 bases read: TGTGCCAGCAGTCTGCGCAACTATGAACAGTAC.

To note about this clone: Here the gene names and germline are mouse. The read is 1 residue too short to cover the CDR3 end, so that end is filled in from the germline J gene. The V gene is TRBV26, the J gene TRBJ2-5, with D possibly being TRBD1 (6 bases). Germline CDR1 is KGHPV and CDR2 is FQNQEV (reference sequence). Trimming took 2 bases from V and 5 from J, leaving 8 bases between them. This CDR3 has 13 amino acids. CDR3 DNA (partial): TGTGCCAGCAGTCTGAGAGGGGGAGACACCCAGTAC. As protein: CASSLRGGDTQY. The full CDR3 protein is CASSLRGGDTQYF.

In this sample, this clone turned up a few times. Gene names are mouse gene names. The read falls 1 residue short of the CDR3 end, and the missing part is taken from the germline J gene. The genes are TRBV19 and TRBJ2-1, with D unresolved. CDR1 FNHDT and CDR2 SITEND come from the germline V gene (reference sequence). Trimming took 2 bases from V and 3 from J, leaving 9 bases between them. This CDR3 contains 14 residues. The CDR3 loop reads CASSIGVSYAEQFF. Incomplete CDR3 DNA: TGTGCCAGCAGTATCGGGGTGAGCTATGCTGAGCAGTTC.

About this clone: Any gene name here is a mouse gene name. CDR3 DNA, as far as it was read: TGTGCCAGCAGCCCGGACAGGGCGAACACAGAAGTCTTC. This encodes CASSPDRANTEVF. The full CDR3 is CASSPDRANTEVFF. The chain is built from TRBV5 and TRBJ1-1; 8 nucleotides line up with TRBD1. The sequenced fragment ends 1 residue before the CDR3 boundary, so the rest is inferred from the germline J gene. V shed 4 bases, J shed 1 base, and the junction held 2 bases outside the gene matches. This CDR3 contains 14 residues. Germline V gives CDR1 LGHNA, CDR2 YNLKQL (reference sequence).

About this clone itself: Genes and germline come from the mouse. The sequence runs out 1 residue before the end of the CDR3; the remainder is reconstructed from the germline J gene. The V gene is TRBV12-1, the J gene TRBJ2-4; no clear D gene. Trimming pared 2 bases from V and 1 base from J, leaving 3 bases between. Germline V CDR1 and CDR2: SGHSN, HYEKVE. This CDR3 comprises 12 residues. The CDR3 spells CASSQGQNTLYF. The sequenced part of the CDR3 DNA is TGTGCCAGCTCTCAGGGTCAAAACACCTTGTAC.

This clone was observed a few times. Mouse names are used for the genes. Sequencing ends 1 residue short of the CDR3 end; the germline J gene provides the rest. V is TRBV15 and J is TRBJ2-7; D is unclear. The CDR3 has 12 residues. The V gene's germline CDR1 is SGHND and CDR2 FRSKSL. Trimming removed 2 bases at V and 3 bases at J, with 5 bases between. CDR3 sequence reads: CASSLSSYEQYF. Partial CDR3 DNA: TGTGCCAGCAGTTTAAGCAGCTATGAACAGTAC.

For this clone: Gene names and germline refer to mouse. Read sequence stops 1 residue before the CDR3 end, and the germline J gene provides the missing end. The rearrangement uses TRBV26 and TRBJ2-5, with 7 nucleotides matching TRBD1. The CDR3 is made up of 13 amino acids. After removal of 2 bases from V and 5 bases from J, the junction contained 1 base not matched to a gene. In germline, CDR1 is KGHPV, CDR2 FQNQEV (reference sequence). The CDR3 here is CASSLGDRDTQYF. The sequenced CDR3 bases are TGTGCCAGCAGTCTGGGGGACAGAGACACCCAGTAC.

This clone is large within its sample. Gene names and germline match the mouse. Coverage ceases 1 residue before the CDR3 finishes, and the germline J gene fills in the end. V and J are TRBV1 and TRBJ1-5, with D hard to call. CDR3 length: 12 amino acids. The V gene's germline CDR1 is NSQYPW and CDR2 LRSPGD (reference sequence). V lost 2 bases and J lost 7, with 6 bases in between. CDR3 bases read: TGCACCTGCAGTGCATATAGTCAGGCTCCGCTT. Its translation: CTCSAYSQAPL. The whole CDR3 sequence reads CTCSAYSQAPLF. Filled out from reference TRBV1 and TRBJ1-5, the complete variable domain reads VTLLEQNPRWRLVPRGQAVNLRCILKNSQYPWMSWYQQDLQKQLQWLFTLRSPGDKEVKSLPGADYLATRVTDTELRLQVANMSQGRTLYCTCSAYSQAPLFGEGTRLSVL.

Comment on this clone: Genes here carry mouse names. The sequenced fragment ends 1 residue before the CDR3 boundary, so the rest is inferred from the germline J gene. The same CDR3 can be traced to other DNA sequences in this sample. V gene TRBV13-2 combines with J gene TRBJ2-5; 8 nucleotides agree with TRBD2. Germline CDR1 is NNHNN and CDR2 is SYGAGS (reference sequence). This CDR3 contains 14 residues. V lost 0 bases, J lost 5 bases, and 2 bases stayed unmatched. The sequenced part of the CDR3 DNA is TGTGCCAGCGGTGATGCAGGACTGGGAGACACCCAGTAC. Its protein product is CASGDAGLGDTQY. The full-length CDR3 reads as CASGDAGLGDTQYF.

In the case of this clone: Gene names refer to mouse genes. The CDR3 is CASSQNWGAIEQYF. Partial CDR3 DNA: TGTGCCAGCAGCCAAAACTGGGGGGCGATTGAACAGTAC. V gene TRBV5 combines with J gene TRBJ2-7, with 9 bases matching TRBD2. The CDR3 goes on 1 residue after the read ends, and that part is filled in from the germline J gene. J was trimmed by 6 bases and V by 2 bases; bases with no gene match: 5. The CDR3 totals 14 residues. Per germline, CDR1 LGHNA and CDR2 YNLKQL (reference sequence).

As to this clone: Gene and germline names: mouse. The read finishes 1 residue shy of the CDR3 end, and the germline J gene is used to complete it. This sequence joins TRBV26 and TRBJ1-4; perhaps TRBD1 as D (5 bases). The CDR3 has 13 amino acids. The V end was cut by 2 bases, the J end by 5 bases, with 6 bases between. Looked up from germline, CDR1 is KGHPV and CDR2 is FQNQEV (reference sequence). The CDR3 here is CASSLDRNERLFF. Incomplete CDR3 DNA: TGTGCCAGCAGTCTGGACAGAAACGAAAGATTATTT.